The clone carrying this TCR beta chain was observed a handful of times. The antigen is not known. The authors produced TCR alpha and TCR beta cDNA libraries with sample barcodes and UMIs by 5'RACE using constant-segment primers. TCRdb called the 5' RACE reads again in MiXCR, with one record for every CDR3 protein. The sample includes roughly 620,000 distinct CDR3 sequences, roughly 18% of them seen just once. The data originate from a study of T-cell memory formation after mild COVID-19. Findings of the study overall: Researchers could not confirm that second-wave clones peaking on day 37 targeted SARS-CoV-2. A subset of responding clones appeared in pre-infection memory, suggesting cross-reactive memory joined.

The specimen sequenced was PBMCs or a T cell subset sorted from them (not recorded which). The clonotype was recovered from an adult woman who had mild COVID-19 (a few samples of this study predate the infection). Cell type and time point are not known.

The CDR3 bases are TGTGCGACCAGGGGGGGGACAGGGTTGACAAGCGGTCAGCCCCAGCATTTT. Translating it yields CATRGGTGLTSGQPQHF. This chain joins TRBV6-1 and TRBJ1-5; 9 bases align to TRBD1. CDR1 and CDR2 from the germline V gene are MNHNS and SASEGT. The CDR3 loop spans 17 amino acids.